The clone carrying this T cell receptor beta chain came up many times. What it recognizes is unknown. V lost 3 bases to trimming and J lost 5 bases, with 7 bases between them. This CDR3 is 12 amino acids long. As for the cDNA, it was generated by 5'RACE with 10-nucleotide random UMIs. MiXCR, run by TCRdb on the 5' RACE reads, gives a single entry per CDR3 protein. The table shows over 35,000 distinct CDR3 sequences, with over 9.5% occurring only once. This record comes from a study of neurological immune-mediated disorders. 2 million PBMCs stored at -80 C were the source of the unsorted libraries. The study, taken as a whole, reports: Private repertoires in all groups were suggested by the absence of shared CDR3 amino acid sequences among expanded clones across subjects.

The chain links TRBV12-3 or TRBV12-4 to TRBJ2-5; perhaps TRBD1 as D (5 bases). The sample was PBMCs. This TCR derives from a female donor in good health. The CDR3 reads CASSLKGETQYF. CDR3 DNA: TGTGCCAGCAGTTTGAAGGGGGAGACCCAGTACTTC.